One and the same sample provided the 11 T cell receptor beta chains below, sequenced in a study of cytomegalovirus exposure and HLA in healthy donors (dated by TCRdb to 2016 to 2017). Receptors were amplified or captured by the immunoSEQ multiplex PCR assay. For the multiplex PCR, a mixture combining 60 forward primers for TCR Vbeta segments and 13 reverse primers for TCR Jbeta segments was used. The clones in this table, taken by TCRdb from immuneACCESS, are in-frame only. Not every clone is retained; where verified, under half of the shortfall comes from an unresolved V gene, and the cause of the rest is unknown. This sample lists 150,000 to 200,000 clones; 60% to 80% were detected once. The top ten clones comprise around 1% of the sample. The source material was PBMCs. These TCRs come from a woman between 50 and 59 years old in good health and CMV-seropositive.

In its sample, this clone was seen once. As DNA, the CDR3 is TGCGCCAGCAGCCAAGACACAGGGGGCTATGGCTACACCTTC. Encoded protein: CASSQDTGGYGYTF. The chain joins TRBV4-1 to TRBJ1-2; TRBD1 matches 8 bases. CDR3 length: 14 amino acids. Trimming at V came to 0 bases and at J to 4 bases, leaving 1 base not matched to a gene. CDR1 and CDR2 from the germline V gene are MGHRA and YSYEKL.

CDR3 sequence reads: CASTGGSGGYQPQHF. For the CDR3, the DNA is TGTGCCAGCACCGGTGGTTCGGGGGGTTATCAGCCCCAGCATTTT. The V gene is TRBV28, the J gene TRBJ1-5; TRBD1 might be the D (5 bases). The CDR3 contains 15 residues. The ends were cut back, 7 bases at V and 5 bases at J, with 18 bases in the middle. Germline V CDR1 and CDR2: MDHEN, SYDVKM.

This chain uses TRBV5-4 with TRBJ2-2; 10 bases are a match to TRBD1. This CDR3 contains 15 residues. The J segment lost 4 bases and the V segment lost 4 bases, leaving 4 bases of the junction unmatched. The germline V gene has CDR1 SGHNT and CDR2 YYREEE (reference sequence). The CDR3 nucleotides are TGTGCCAGCAGCCGGGACAGGGGCCGCACCGGGGAGCTGTTTTTT. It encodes CASSRDRGRTGELFF.

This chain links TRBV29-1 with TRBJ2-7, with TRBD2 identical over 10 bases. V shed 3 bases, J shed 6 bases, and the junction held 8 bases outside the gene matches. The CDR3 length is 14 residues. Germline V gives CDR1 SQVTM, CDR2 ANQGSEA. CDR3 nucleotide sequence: TGCAGCGTTGATTCCAGCGGGGGGGCGGTCGAGCAGTACTTC. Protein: CSVDSSGGAVEQYF.

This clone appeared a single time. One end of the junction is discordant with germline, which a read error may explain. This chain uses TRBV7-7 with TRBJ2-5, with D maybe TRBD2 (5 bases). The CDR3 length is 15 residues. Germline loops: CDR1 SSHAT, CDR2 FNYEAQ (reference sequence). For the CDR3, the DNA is TGTGCTAGCAGCCGATACCGGGAAAATAAAGAGACCCAGTACTTC. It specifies CASSRYRENKETQYF.

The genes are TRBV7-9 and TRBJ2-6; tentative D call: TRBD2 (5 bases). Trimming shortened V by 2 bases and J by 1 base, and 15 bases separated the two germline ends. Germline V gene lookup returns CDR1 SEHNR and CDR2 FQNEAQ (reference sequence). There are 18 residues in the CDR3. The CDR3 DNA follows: TGTGCCAGCAGCTTACGTCCGGGATTTAGATCTGGGGCCAACGTCCTGACTTTC. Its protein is CASSLRPGFRSGANVLTF.

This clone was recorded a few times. The CDR3 is CASSFTVAESNEQFF. The CDR3 nucleotides are TGTGCCAGCAGCTTTACGGTAGCGGAATCTAATGAGCAGTTCTTC. The rearrangement uses TRBV7-2 and TRBJ2-1; D possibly corresponds to TRBD2 (6 bases). Trimming pared 3 bases from V and 7 bases from J, leaving 16 bases between. This CDR3 is 15 amino acids long. In germline, CDR1 is SGHTA, CDR2 FQGNSA.

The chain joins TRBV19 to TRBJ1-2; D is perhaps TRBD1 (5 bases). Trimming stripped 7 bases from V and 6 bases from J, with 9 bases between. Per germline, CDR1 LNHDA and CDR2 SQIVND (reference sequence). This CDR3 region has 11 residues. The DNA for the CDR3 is TGTGCCAGTATGCAGGGCGATGGCTACACCTTC. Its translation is CASMQGDGYTF.

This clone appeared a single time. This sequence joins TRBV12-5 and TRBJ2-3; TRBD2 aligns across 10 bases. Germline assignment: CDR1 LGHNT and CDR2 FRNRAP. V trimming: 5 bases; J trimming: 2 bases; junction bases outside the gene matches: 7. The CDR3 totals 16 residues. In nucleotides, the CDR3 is TGTGCTAGTGGTCCCGATACTAGCGGGACCACAGATACGCAGTATTTT. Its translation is CASGPDTSGTTDTQYF.

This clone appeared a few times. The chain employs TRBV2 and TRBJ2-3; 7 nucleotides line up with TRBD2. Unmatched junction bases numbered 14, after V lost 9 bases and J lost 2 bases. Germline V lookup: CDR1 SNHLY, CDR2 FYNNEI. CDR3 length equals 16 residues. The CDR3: CARHRAERGPTDTQYF. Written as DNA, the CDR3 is TGTGCCAGGCATCGGGCAGAGCGGGGCCCCACAGATACGCAGTATTTT.

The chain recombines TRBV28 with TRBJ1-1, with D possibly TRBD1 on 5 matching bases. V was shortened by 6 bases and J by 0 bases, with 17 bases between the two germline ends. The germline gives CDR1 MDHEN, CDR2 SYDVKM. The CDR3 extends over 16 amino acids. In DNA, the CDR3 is TGTGCCAGCAGCTTCAAAAGAGGGACTCTGAACACTGAAGCTTTCTTT. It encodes CASSFKRGTLNTEAFF.